The 19 T cell receptor beta chains in this list originate from one sample, sequenced in a study of blood T cells in healthy people across ages (dated by TCRdb to about 2015). The method behind the library was 5' RACE. The reads were generated on an Illumina HiSeq 2500. The second PCR ran for about 6 to 11 cycles and used a J-beta primer mix along with a sample-barcoded 5' primer. TCRdb trimmed public reads at Q25 via fastp, called clones via MiXCR and kept in-frame beta chains. Rows with a matching CDR3 protein are joined into one entry that keeps the most common DNA and genes. This sample comprises 1.4 million to 1.5 million distinct CDR3 sequences, roughly 45% of them detected only once. Of the sample, 7.9% is held by the ten largest clones. The specimen sequenced was blood. These receptors originate from a woman under 30 in good health.

The chain links TRBV10-3 to TRBJ1-2, with TRBD1 identical over 12 bases. Germline-derived CDR1 and CDR2 are ENHRY and SYGVKD. Losses at the gene ends were 3 bases for V and 6 bases for J; bases not matched to a gene: 8. The CDR3 consists of 16 residues. In DNA, the CDR3 is TGTGCCATCAGTGACCCGGGACAGGGGGCAAACCATGGCTACACCTTC. This encodes CAISDPGQGANHGYTF.

This chain joins TRBV7-9 and TRBJ2-3, with D perhaps TRBD1 or TRBD2 (6 bases each). V lost 5 bases to trimming and J lost 2 bases, with 17 bases between them. Germline CDR1 and CDR2: SEHNR and FQNEAQ (reference sequence). CDR3 length: 16 residues. The CDR3 region is CASSPLRGANTDTQYF. CDR3 sequence (DNA): TGTGCCAGCAGCCCCCTGAGGGGGGCCAACACAGATACGCAGTATTTT. Looking up the rest from reference TRBV7-9 and TRBJ2-3 gives the full variable domain: DTGVSQNPRHKITKRGQNVTFRCDPISEHNRLYWYRQTLGQGPEFLTYFQNEAQLEKSRLLSDRFSAERPKGSFSTLEIQRTEQGDSAMYLCASSPLRGANTDTQYFGPGTRLTVL.

As regards this clonotype: An end of the junction does not agree with germline; a read error may underlie this. The chain uses TRBV27 and TRBJ2-1; D may be TRBD1 (5 bases). The CDR3 runs to 15 residues. Per germline, CDR1 MNHEY and CDR2 SMNVEV (reference sequence). CDR3: CASSLSGNAYNEQFF. In DNA, the CDR3 is TGTGCTAGCAGTTTATCAGGGAACGCCTACAATGAGCAGTTCTTC.

This clonotype was seen a single time. The J gene is TRBJ1-6, the V gene TRBV2, with D possibly matching TRBD1 (5 bases). The CDR3 extends over 13 amino acids. Trimming removed 7 bases from V and 15 bases from J, with 19 bases in between. The germline gives CDR1 SNHLY, CDR2 FYNNEI. The CDR3 loop is CASNQHPWTNLHF. CDR3 bases: TGTGCCAGCAACCAACACCCTTGGACAAACCTCCACTTT.

This sequence joins TRBV7-8 and TRBJ2-7; D possibly corresponds to TRBD2 (6 bases). In germline, CDR1 is SGHVS, CDR2 FQNEAQ. This CDR3 contains 15 residues. Trimming left V 7 bases short and J 0 bases short, with 16 bases between. CDR3 in DNA: TGTGCCAGCATCCCTGGGACTGCTAGCTCCTACGAGCAGTACTTC. Its protein product is CASIPGTASSYEQYF.

CDR3 loop: CASTIGTIYNEQFF. The DNA of the CDR3 is TGTGCCAGCACCATAGGGACTATATACAATGAGCAGTTCTTC. The V call is TRBV2, the J call TRBJ2-1; the match to TRBD2 covers 7 bases. CDR1 and CDR2 from the germline V gene are SNHLY and FYNNEI. After removal of 7 bases from V and 4 bases from J, the junction contained 7 bases not matched to a gene. This CDR3 region has 14 residues. The whole variable domain, filled in from reference TRBV2 and TRBJ2-1, reads EPEVTQTPSHQVTQMGQEVILRCVPISNHLYFYWYRQILGQKVEFLVSFYNNEISEKSEIFDDQFSVERPDGSNFTLKIRSTKLEDSAMYFCASTIGTIYNEQFFGPGTRLTVL.

The chain is built from TRBV20-1 and TRBJ1-1; 11 bases line up with TRBD1. The ends lost 2 bases at V and 4 bases at J; junction bases unmatched: 3. The CDR3 runs 14 residues. CDR1 and CDR2 (germline): DFQATT, SNEGSKA (reference sequence). CDR3 nucleotide sequence: TGCAGTGCTAGATCCGGGACAGGGGGCACTGAAGCTTTCTTT. This codes for CSARSGTGGTEAFF.

This clonotype was counted a few times. The chain is built from TRBV27 and TRBJ2-2; 12 positions agree with TRBD2. CDR1 MNHEY and CDR2 SMNVEV come from the germline V gene (reference sequence). Trimming removed 8 bases from V and 3 bases from J; junction bases left unmatched: 7. The CDR3 has 16 residues. The CDR3 loop reads CASGRTSGVYTGELFF. In DNA, the CDR3 is TGTGCCAGCGGGAGGACTAGCGGGGTCTACACCGGGGAGCTGTTTTTT.

This rearrangement joins TRBV9 to TRBJ2-3; D perhaps matches TRBD2 (7 bases). Germline V gene sequence: CDR1 SGDLS, CDR2 YYNGEE. This CDR3 has 15 amino acids. Trimming cost V 6 bases and J 1 base, with 15 bases left between them. In DNA, the CDR3 is TGTGCCAGCACCCCGAGGGGGGGACGCACAGATACGCAGTATTTT. This codes for CASTPRGGRTDTQYF.

J is TRBJ1-2 and V is TRBV6-5; 8 bases are shared with TRBD1. CDR1 and CDR2 (germline): MNHEY, SVGAGI. Losses at the gene ends were 2 bases for V and 0 bases for J; bases not matched to a gene: 11. The CDR3 is made up of 18 amino acids. The CDR3 reads CASSYTSGTGGANYGYTF. CDR3 bases: TGTGCCAGCAGTTACACGTCCGGGACAGGTGGAGCTAACTATGGCTACACCTTC.

The chain joins TRBV20-1 to TRBJ2-7; D remains unclear. Between the trimmed V and J ends, which lost 3 bases and 3 bases, there was a span of 15 bases. CDR3 length equals 14 residues. Looked up from germline, CDR1 is DFQATT and CDR2 is SNEGSKA (reference sequence). The CDR3 loop is CSARETNTIYEQYF. CDR3 nucleotides: TGCAGTGCTAGGGAGACAAACACTATCTACGAGCAGTACTTC.

The V gene is TRBV12-3 or TRBV12-4, the J gene TRBJ1-2; D is possibly TRBD1 (6 bases). The CDR3 is 15 amino acids. Deletions cut 5 bases from V and 0 bases from J, with 13 bases between. The CDR3 DNA follows: TGTGCCAGCAGTCGAAACACAGGGACTAACTATGGCTACACCTTC. Amino acids: CASSRNTGTNYGYTF.

In this sample, this clonotype turned up a few times. This chain connects TRBV11-2 to TRBJ1-1; no clear D. This CDR3 region has 13 residues. Trimming took off 0 bases at V and 6 bases at J, with 8 bases between the two ends. Germline V gene data show CDR1 as SGHAT and CDR2 as FQNNGV. The CDR3 protein is CASSLEAGAEAFF. CDR3 nucleotide sequence: TGTGCCAGCAGCTTAGAGGCGGGCGCTGAAGCTTTCTTT. Based on the CDR3 plus reference TRBV11-2 and TRBJ1-1, the full variable domain is EAGVAQSPRYKIIEKRQSVAFWCNPISGHATLYWYQQILGQGPKLLIQFQNNGVVDDSQLPKDRFSAERLKGVDSTLKIQPAKLEDSAVYLCASSLEAGAEAFFGQGTRLTVV.

The chain couples TRBV6-6 to TRBJ2-3; 8 bases are a match to TRBD2. Trimming removed 8 bases from V and 4 bases from J; junction bases left unmatched: 5. This CDR3 contains 13 residues. Germline V gene lookup returns CDR1 MNHNY and CDR2 SVGAGI (reference sequence). CDR3 coding DNA: TGTGCCAGCCAGCGGGAGCGGGCAGATACGCAGTATTTT. Translation gives CASQRERADTQYF.

This clonotype was detected only a few times. The V call is TRBV2, the J call TRBJ1-2, with 8 bases matching TRBD1. Germline V gene sequence: CDR1 SNHLY, CDR2 FYNNEI. The junction had 7 bases not matched to a gene; V was cut back by 5 bases and J by 5 bases. There are 14 residues in the CDR3. CDR3 amino acids: CASSKGQGGYGYTF. In nucleotides, the CDR3 is TGTGCCAGCAGTAAAGGACAGGGAGGGTATGGCTACACCTTC.

The chain recombines TRBV20-1 with TRBJ2-1; 7 nucleotides agree with TRBD2. The junction had 18 bases not matched to a gene; V was cut back by 3 bases and J by 7 bases. This CDR3 contains 17 residues. Germline CDR1 reads DFQATT; CDR2 reads SNEGSKA (reference sequence). For the CDR3, the DNA is TGCAGTGCTAGGCCTATGAATCGGGAGGCCGAGTGGAATGAGCAGTTCTTC. Residues: CSARPMNREAEWNEQFF.

A remark on this clonotype: Possible read error: a much larger clone is one base away. The chain links TRBV20-1 to TRBJ2-1, with D perhaps TRBD2 (6 bases). There are 13 residues in the CDR3. Germline CDR1 and CDR2: DFQATT and SNEGSKA (reference sequence). In nucleotides, the CDR3 is TGCGGTGCTAGGCAGGGACTTTACAATGAGCAGTTCTTC. This sequence encodes CGARQGLYNEQFF.

This clonotype was picked up a small number of times. The chain employs TRBV6-5 and TRBJ2-7; TRBD1 matches 7 bases. Trimming removed 6 bases from V and 11 bases from J; junction bases left unmatched: 10. Looked up from germline, CDR1 is MNHEY and CDR2 is SVGAGI. This CDR3 is 12 amino acids long. The CDR3 coding sequence is TGTGCCAGCAGCCCTCGACAGGGCCCAAAGTACTTC. Translating gives CASSPRQGPKYF.

The chain employs TRBV5-1 and TRBJ2-1; 13 nucleotides agree with TRBD2. The closer fit of TRBJ2-7 to the DNA end suggests the J call may be wrong. The CDR3 extends over 15 amino acids. Per the germline V gene, CDR1 is SGHRS and CDR2 is YFSETQ. The CDR3 loop is CASTRTSGGYNEQYF. The CDR3 nucleotides are TGCGCCAGCACCCGGACTAGCGGGGGATACAATGAGCAGTACTTC.